This T cell receptor beta chain was recovered during a study of blood T cells in healthy people across ages. The total RNA that was extracted per sample amounted to at least 5.5 micrograms. This CDR3 has 15 residues. The V gene end was trimmed by 4 bases and the J gene end by 6 bases; junction bases not matched to a gene: 12. Germline V lookup: CDR1 SGHRS, CDR2 YFSETQ. This clonotype occurred a few times. Alongside a J-beta primer mix, a sample-barcoded 5' primer served in a second PCR lasting roughly 7 to 12 cycles. TCRdb itself ran the 5' RACE reads through MiXCR, one entry per CDR3 protein. The table records roughly 1 million distinct CDR3 sequences, roughly a quarter of them present only once. These same data were also listed under a study on T cells of mothers and their children. That source reports: Biologically related mothers and children overlapped slightly more than unrelated pairs, a non-significant difference. It was observed that no persistent microchimeric T cell clones could be detected.

The clonotype was recovered from a girl aged 2 to 10 in good health. J is TRBJ2-7 and V is TRBV5-1; TRBD2 agrees at 8 bases. The sample comprised blood. CDR3 region: CASSLGLDGNTEQYF. In nucleotides, the CDR3 is TGCGCCAGCAGCCTGGGACTAGACGGAAATACCGAGCAGTACTTC.